Shown below are 9 T cell receptor beta chains from a single sample sequenced in a study of blood T cell repertoires in COVID-19. The data were produced by immunoSEQ multiplex PCR, yet TCRdb's version contains in-frame clones alone and is incomplete. The repertoire holds 70,000 to 90,000 clones, with 78% as singletons. The sample comprised peripheral blood. These receptors all stem from a human donor in a cohort sampled during active COVID-19.

The V call is TRBV18, the J call TRBJ2-7, with 7 bases aligning to TRBD2. V gave up 2 bases and J gave up 2 bases; unmatched junction bases: 6. CDR1 and CDR2 (germline): KGHSH, LQKENI. This CDR3 is 15 amino acids long. DNA for the CDR3: TGTGCCAGCTCACCAGATCCTAGCGGACCCTACGAGCAGTACGTC. Protein: CASSPDPSGPYEQYV.

The rearrangement uses TRBV6-5 and TRBJ2-7; perhaps TRBD1 as D (6 bases). Germline loops: CDR1 MNHEY, CDR2 SVGAGI. The CDR3 has 13 residues. V shed 5 bases and J shed 0 bases, with 8 bases lying between them. CDR3 in amino acids: CASSTGLSYEQYF. CDR3 DNA sequence: TGTGCCAGCAGTACAGGGCTCTCCTACGAGCAGTACTTC.

The gene calls are TRBV12-5 and TRBJ2-1; 7 bases line up with TRBD2. V lost 5 bases and J lost 3; bases outside the gene matches: 10. This CDR3 is 16 amino acids long. Germline V lookup: CDR1 LGHNT, CDR2 FRNRAP. The CDR3 bases are TGTGCTAGTGGTCCCTACGATGGACTAGACTACAATGAGCAGTTCTTC. It codes for CASGPYDGLDYNEQFF.

There are a few counts of this clone. This chain links TRBV28 with TRBJ2-7; weak D call: TRBD2 (5 bases). The length of the CDR3 is 11 residues. V lost 4 bases and J lost 6, with 7 bases in between. CDR1 is MDHEN and CDR2 is SYDVKM in the germline V gene. The chain's CDR3 is CASSSLAEQYF. CDR3 coding DNA: TGTGCCAGCAGTTCCCTAGCCGAGCAGTACTTC.

V is TRBV5-6 and J is TRBJ2-3, with 8 positions matching TRBD2. Germline CDR1 SGHDT, CDR2 YYEEEE. The V segment lost 0 bases and the J segment 5 bases; nucleotides outside the gene matches: 2. The CDR3 totals 14 residues. The chain's CDR3 is CASSLVLAGDTQYF. CDR3 nucleotide sequence: TGTGCCAGCAGCTTGGTCCTAGCGGGAGATACGCAGTATTTT. Full variable domain (remainder filled in from reference TRBV5-6 and TRBJ2-3): DAGVTQSPTHLIKTRGQQVTLRCSPKSGHDTVSWYQQALGQGPQFIFQYYEEEERQRGNFPDRFSGHQFPNYSSELNVNALLLGDSALYLCASSLVLAGDTQYFGPGTRLTVL.

V and J are TRBV28 and TRBJ1-2, with D uncertain. CDR1 MDHEN and CDR2 SYDVKM come from the germline V gene. The V end lost 2 bases, the J end lost 4 bases, and 5 bases lay between the germline ends. The CDR3 length is 12 residues. The CDR3 loop is CASSLAGYGYTF. CDR3 nucleotide sequence: TGTGCCAGCAGTTTAGCGGGCTATGGCTACACCTTC.

The table lists this clone with a count of one. The rearrangement links TRBV19 to TRBJ2-4, with 8 bases matching TRBD2. The CDR3 totals 14 residues. Trimming took 5 bases from V and 9 from J; bases not matched to a gene: 9. Germline assignment: CDR1 LNHDA and CDR2 SQIVND (reference sequence). The CDR3 sequence is CASSFRGGEVIQYF. CDR3 nucleotide sequence: TGTGCCAGTAGTTTCCGGGGGGGAGAGGTCATTCAGTACTTC. Full variable domain (missing parts from reference TRBV19 and TRBJ2-4): DGGITQSPKYLFRKEGQNVTLSCEQNLNHDAMYWYRQDPGQGLRLIYYSQIVNDFQKGDIAEGYSVSREKKESFPLTVTSAQKNPTAFYLCASSFRGGEVIQYFGAGTRLSVL.

The rearrangement uses TRBV13 and TRBJ2-1; D perhaps matches TRBD2 (5 bases). The CDR3 is 13 amino acids. CDR1 is PRHDT and CDR2 is FYEKMQ in the germline V gene (reference sequence). Trimming pared 5 bases from V and 8 bases from J, leaving 13 bases between. In DNA form, the CDR3 reads TGTGCCAGCAGCCTCGAACGGGGAGATGAGCAGTTCTTC. Amino acids: CASSLERGDEQFF.

The CDR3, as DNA: TGTGCCAGCAGTTCGGGGTTCTATGGCTACACCTTC. Its protein is CASSSGFYGYTF. The chain uses TRBV11-2 and TRBJ1-2; D is undetermined. Germline CDR1 SGHAT, CDR2 FQNNGV. The CDR3 is made up of 12 amino acids. Trimming shortened V by 6 bases and J by 4 bases, and 9 bases separated the two germline ends.